A single sample is the source of the 3 T cell receptor beta chains below, sequenced in a study of cytotoxic CD8 clonotypes in ibrutinib-treated CLL. Libraries were prepared by immunoSEQ multiplex PCR; TCRdb keeps only in-frame clonotypes and omits some of them. In the table there are about 120,000 clones, 70% to 90% of which are singletons. The material was PBMCs, obtained after 24 months of ibrutinib treatment. These TCRs come from a human donor with chronic lymphocytic leukemia.

The chain joins TRBV4-2 to TRBJ2-7; 11 nucleotides align to TRBD2. V gave up 0 bases and J gave up 3 bases; unmatched junction bases: 7. The length of the CDR3 is 17 residues. Germline V gene lookup returns CDR1 LGHNA and CDR2 YNFKEQ. CDR3 in DNA: TGTGCCAGCAGCCAAGAAGGGGGGACTAGCGGATACTACGAGCAGTACTTC. Its translation is CASSQEGGTSGYYEQYF.

The chain couples TRBV5-1 to TRBJ2-5; 12 bases are shared with TRBD1. This CDR3 spans 14 amino acids. J lost 6 bases, V lost 4 bases, and 4 bases had no gene match. Germline V lookup: CDR1 SGHRS, CDR2 YFSETQ. CDR3 coding DNA: TGCGCCAGCAGCGGGACAGGGGGCGCGAAGACCCAGTACTTC. Translation gives CASSGTGGAKTQYF. Full variable domain (rest looked up from reference TRBV5-1 and TRBJ2-5): KAGVTQTPRYLIKTRGQQVTLSCSPISGHRSVSWYQQTPGQGLQFLFEYFSETQRNKGNFPGRFSGRQFSNSRSEMNVSTLELGDSALYLCASSGTGGAKTQYFGPGTRLLVL.

This chain's CDR3 is CASSQSCRTGGMNTGELFF. The CDR3 coding sequence is TGCGCCAGCAGTCAATCGTGCCGGACAGGGGGCATGAACACCGGGGAGCTGTTTTTT. The genes are TRBV23-1 and TRBJ2-2; 11 bases are shared with TRBD1. TRBV23-1 is flagged as an ORF with uncertain function. V trimming: 0 bases; J trimming: 1 base; junction bases outside the gene matches: 7. The CDR3 extends over 19 amino acids.